Below are 12 T cell receptor beta chains sequenced from a single sample in a study of T-cell reconstitution after alpha-beta-depleted transplantation in children. During its preparation, the TCRbeta library received unique molecular identifiers. TCRdb reprocessed the PCR reads with MiXCR, giving one entry per CDR3 protein. The sample has some 600,000 distinct CDR3 sequences, about 15% seen once; the top ten hold 1.1%. Source: PBMCs from the stem cell graft donor, taken from the stem cell graft. Receptor source: a human donor who donated a stem cell graft to a child with acute myeloid leukemia.

Turning to this clonotype: A much larger clone lies a single base off, so this may be a read error. The rearrangement joins TRBV4-3 to TRBJ1-3, with D possibly TRBD1 on 5 matching bases. Germline-derived CDR1 and CDR2 are LGHNA and YSLEER. V was clipped by 1 base and J by 3 bases, with 10 bases between them. The CDR3 spans 15 residues. This CDR3 is CASSQGSGGGNTIYF. The CDR3, as DNA: TGCGCCAGCAGCCAAGGATCCGGGGGTGGAAACACCATATATTTT.

This clonotype was seen many times. The rearrangement joins TRBV12-3 or TRBV12-4 to TRBJ2-1, with 7 bases matching TRBD1. CDR3 length: 16 amino acids. Trimming took 6 bases from V and 5 from J; bases not matched to a gene: 13. In DNA, the CDR3 is TGTGCCAGCAGATCCGGGACAGTAGGAAACAACAATGAGCAGTTCTTC. This codes for CASRSGTVGNNNEQFF.

V gene TRBV5-1 combines with J gene TRBJ2-2, with 7 bases aligning to TRBD1. This CDR3 is 14 amino acids long. V lost 4 bases, J lost 6 bases, and 6 bases stayed unmatched. Per germline, CDR1 SGHRS and CDR2 YFSETQ. Written as DNA, the CDR3 is TGCGCCAGCAGCCCCCAGGGGGTCGCCGGGGAGCTGTTTTTT. Translating it yields CASSPQGVAGELFF.

This rearrangement joins TRBV3-1 to TRBJ1-1, with 11 bases fitting TRBD1. This CDR3 comprises 14 residues. Germline V lookup: CDR1 LGHDT, CDR2 YNNKEL (reference sequence). Trimming at V came to 4 bases and at J to 5 bases, leaving 3 bases not matched to a gene. CDR3 nucleotide sequence: TGTGCCAGCAGCCGACGGGACAGGGGGACTGAAGCTTTCTTT. Amino acid sequence: CASSRRDRGTEAFF.

The chain's CDR3 is CASSPGGGPYNEQFF. CDR3 coding DNA: TGCGCCAGCAGCCCGGGCGGGGGCCCATACAATGAGCAGTTCTTC. The chain carries TRBV5-1 and TRBJ2-1, with D possibly matching TRBD2 (7 bases). Germline values: CDR1 SGHRS, CDR2 YFSETQ. This CDR3 spans 15 amino acids. Between the trimmed V and J ends, which lost 4 bases and 4 bases, there was a span of 15 bases.

This clonotype was seen at least ten times. This chain connects TRBV29-1 to TRBJ2-3, with D possibly TRBD2 on 6 matching bases. The length of the CDR3 is 13 residues. Germline CDR1 SQVTM, CDR2 ANQGSEA. V gave up 7 bases and J gave up 6 bases, with 17 bases separating them. The CDR3 protein is CSGGRVGTDTQYF. CDR3 sequence (DNA): TGCAGCGGGGGCAGGGTGGGGACTGATACGCAGTATTTT.

The chain employs TRBV20-1 and TRBJ1-5; D remains ambiguous. Germline CDR1 is DFQATT and CDR2 is SNEGSKA (reference sequence). The CDR3 is 13 amino acids. V was clipped by 3 bases and J by 3 bases, with 9 bases between them. The CDR3 region has the DNA TGCAGTGCTAGGGCGCCGATCAATCAGCCCCAGCATTTT. Translating gives CSARAPINQPQHF.

This clonotype was recorded many times. This chain connects TRBV7-2 to TRBJ2-7; D perhaps matches TRBD1 (6 bases). Germline V lookup: CDR1 SGHTA, CDR2 FQGNSA. The germline V and J ends were trimmed by 5 bases and 3 bases, with 11 bases remaining between them. This CDR3 is 13 amino acids long. The CDR3 DNA sequence: TGTGCCAGCAGCGTCCGGGACAACTACGAGCAGTACTTC. Translating it yields CASSVRDNYEQYF.

This chain links TRBV20-1 with TRBJ1-2; possibly TRBD1 for D (5 bases). V was clipped by 5 bases and J by 4 bases, with 11 bases between them. The CDR3 loop spans 12 amino acids. The germline CDR1 and CDR2 sequences are DFQATT and SNEGSKA (reference sequence). CDR3 nucleotide sequence: TGCAGTGCTGGGGGGGACTTCTATGGCTACACCTTC. It codes for CSAGGDFYGYTF.

The count of this clonotype is one. The V call is TRBV11-3, the J call TRBJ1-2, with D hard to call. Germline V gene lookup returns CDR1 SGHNT and CDR2 YENEEA. V shed 0 bases and J shed 2 bases, with 13 bases lying between them. This CDR3 has 16 amino acids. The CDR3 nucleotides are TGTGCCAGCAGCTTAGATCCCTCCAGGACCAACTATGGCTACACCTTC. Its translation is CASSLDPSRTNYGYTF.

The CDR3 protein is CSTRQGRNTEAFF. The CDR3 DNA is TGCAGCACCCGACAGGGCAGGAACACTGAAGCTTTCTTT. This rearrangement joins TRBV29-1 to TRBJ1-1, with 7 bases that match TRBD1. The germline V gene has CDR1 SQVTM and CDR2 ANQGSEA. The CDR3 has 13 residues. J gave up 1 base and V 8 bases, and 7 bases lay outside the gene matches.

This clonotype was seen only a few times. The CDR3 here is CSVKQGPVRGGAGNEQFF. In nucleotides, the CDR3 is TGCAGCGTGAAACAGGGCCCCGTACGCGGGGGGGCGGGGAATGAGCAGTTCTTC. J is TRBJ2-1 and V is TRBV29-1, with 9 nucleotides matching TRBD2. The ends lost 6 bases at V and 7 bases at J; junction bases unmatched: 22. The CDR3 is made up of 18 amino acids. Germline CDR1 and CDR2: SQVTM and ANQGSEA.